A single sample gave rise to the 24 T cell receptor beta chains below, sequenced in a study of cytomegalovirus exposure and HLA in healthy donors (dated by TCRdb to about 2017). The library came from the immunoSEQ multiplex PCR assay. TCRdb retrieved this table from immuneACCESS and kept in-frame rearrangements only. Not all clones are present; in checked studies, unresolved V genes account for under half, and no reason is known for the remainder. The sample data list more than 140,000 clones, and about 89% of these were observed just once. The ten largest clones represent over 3% of the sample. The sequenced material came from PBMCs. The receptor source for this set is a woman aged 18-30 years in good health and CMV-seropositive.

V usage is TRBV7-2 and J usage is TRBJ2-7; 10 nucleotides agree with TRBD2. V was pared by 5 bases and J by 6 bases, with 13 bases of the junction left unmatched. The CDR3 totals 16 residues. Germline CDR1 is SGHTA and CDR2 is FQGNSA. The CDR3 spells CASSPPSGRVGGEQYF. The CDR3 nucleotides are TGTGCCAGCAGCCCGCCCAGCGGGAGGGTGGGAGGCGAGCAGTACTTC.

The chain couples TRBV27 to TRBJ2-2; TRBD2 matches at 12 bases. The junction had 4 bases not matched to a gene; V was cut back by 6 bases and J by 2 bases. The CDR3 runs to 16 residues. Germline V lookup: CDR1 MNHEY, CDR2 SMNVEV (reference sequence). The CDR3 nucleotides are TGTGCCAGCAGCCTAGCGGGAGGGCCTAACACCGGGGAGCTGTTTTTT. It translates to CASSLAGGPNTGELFF.

The rearrangement uses TRBV30 and TRBJ2-1, with 7 bases that match TRBD2. Trimming took 1 base from V and 0 from J; bases not matched to a gene: 3. This CDR3 is 15 amino acids long. Per germline, CDR1 GTSNPN and CDR2 SVGIG (reference sequence). In DNA, the CDR3 is TGTGCCTGGAGTGGGACTAGTTTCTCCTACAATGAGCAGTTCTTC. Encoded protein: CAWSGTSFSYNEQFF.

The chain joins TRBV30 to TRBJ1-1; no firm D call. CDR1 GTSNPN and CDR2 SVGIG come from the germline V gene (reference sequence). The V gene lost 1 base and the J gene lost 0 bases, with 18 bases spanning the gap. The CDR3 has 17 amino acids. The CDR3 coding sequence is TGTGCCTGGAGTGCAGGTTGGTTGGGCAGTTTGAACACTGAAGCTTTCTTT. It is translated as CAWSAGWLGSLNTEAFF. Filled out from reference TRBV30 and TRBJ1-1, the complete variable domain reads SQTIHQWPATLVQPVGSPLSLECTVEGTSNPNLYWYRQAAGRGLQLLFYSVGIGQISSEVPQNLSASRPQDRQFILSSKKLLLSDSGFYLCAWSAGWLGSLNTEAFFGQGTRLTVV.

The genes are TRBV9 and TRBJ2-1, with 9 nucleotides matching TRBD1. The CDR3 covers 16 residues. Germline trimming cut 2 bases from V and 0 bases from J; bases unmatched to any gene: 3. CDR1 and CDR2 from the germline V gene are SGDLS and YYNGEE. CDR3 bases: TGTGCCAGCAGCGTGGGGACAGGGAGCTCCTACAATGAGCAGTTCTTC. Its protein product is CASSVGTGSSYNEQFF.

V and J are TRBV18 and TRBJ2-6; 9 nucleotides agree with TRBD2. Per the germline V gene, CDR1 is KGHSH and CDR2 is LQKENI. The CDR3 has 17 residues. V shed 2 bases and J 2 bases; nucleotides not matched to a gene: 4. CDR3: CASSPELAGTGANVLTF. Here the CDR3 DNA reads TGTGCCAGCTCACCAGAACTAGCGGGTACTGGGGCCAACGTCCTGACTTTC.

This sequence joins TRBV5-1 and TRBJ1-5; the D gene is possibly TRBD1 (5 bases). Germline V gene lookup returns CDR1 SGHRS and CDR2 YFSETQ. The ends were cut back, 0 bases at V and 7 bases at J, with 11 bases in the middle. This CDR3 spans 14 amino acids. In DNA, the CDR3 is TGCGCCAGCAGCTTGGGACAGCCCGGACAGCCCCAGCATTTT. Its translation is CASSLGQPGQPQHF.

This clone has only one observation. The chain has TRBV7-8 and TRBJ2-7, with a tentative D call TRBD1 (6 bases). Germline V gene data show CDR1 as SGHVS and CDR2 as FQNEAQ. The CDR3 consists of 15 residues. The V and J ends lost 5 bases and 2 bases respectively, with 16 bases between them. The CDR3, as DNA: TGTGCCAGCAGCCCCCTGCCAGGGGTACCCTACGAGCAGTACTTC. This gives the protein CASSPLPGVPYEQYF.

This chain connects TRBV7-8 to TRBJ2-7, with D possibly TRBD1 on 5 matching bases. The CDR3 sequence is 12 residues long. Trimming stripped 3 bases from V and 6 bases from J, with 9 bases between. CDR1 SGHVS and CDR2 FQNEAQ come from the germline V gene. The DNA for the CDR3 is TGTGCCAGCAGCTTTAGGGGAAGCGAGCAGTACTTC. Amino acids: CASSFRGSEQYF.

The chain employs TRBV19 and TRBJ2-3; 8 bases map to TRBD1. CDR3 size: 14 residues. From germline, CDR1 is LNHDA and CDR2 SQIVND (reference sequence). Losses at the gene ends were 8 bases for V and 5 bases for J; bases not matched to a gene: 9. The CDR3 DNA reads TGTGCCAGTGGATCCGACAGGGGCGAAGATACGCAGTATTTT. This codes for CASGSDRGEDTQYF.

J is TRBJ2-6 and V is TRBV5-1, with 9 bases matching TRBD1. This CDR3 is 18 amino acids long. Trimming removed 3 bases from V and 1 base from J; junction bases left unmatched: 8. From germline, CDR1 is SGHRS and CDR2 YFSETQ. The CDR3 region has the DNA TGCGCCAGCAGCTCGGACAGGGGCCCGCTTTCTGGGGCCAACGTCCTGACTTTC. It translates to CASSSDRGPLSGANVLTF.

This sequence joins TRBV5-1 and TRBJ1-2; no clear D. CDR1 and CDR2 from the germline V gene are SGHRS and YFSETQ. Trimming pared 0 bases from V and 4 bases from J, leaving 10 bases between. The CDR3 has 14 amino acids. The CDR3, as DNA: TGCGCCAGCAGCTTGGTGGACGGGAGCTATGGCTACACCTTC. Translation: CASSLVDGSYGYTF.

The rearrangement uses TRBV29-1 and TRBJ2-7, with no clear D. CDR1 is SQVTM and CDR2 is ANQGSEA in the germline V gene. V was pared by 7 bases and J by 0 bases, with 10 bases between. This CDR3 contains 12 residues. CDR3 bases: TGCAGCGGGCGGAAAAGCTCCTACGAGCAGTACTTC. It yields the protein CSGRKSSYEQYF.

The chain links TRBV27 to TRBJ2-2; TRBD2 matches at 10 bases. Germline loops: CDR1 MNHEY, CDR2 SMNVEV (reference sequence). With 5 bases clipped from V and 5 bases from J, the junction kept 11 bases outside the gene matches. This CDR3 contains 17 residues. In DNA form, the CDR3 reads TGTGCCAGCAGTACACCACGGACTAGCGGCATTACCGGGGAGCTGTTTTTT. Translated: CASSTPRTSGITGELFF.

The chain couples TRBV7-9 to TRBJ2-3, with D possibly matching TRBD2 (6 bases). This CDR3 is built from 14 residues. V was cut by 5 bases and J by 3 bases, with 12 bases left in between. Germline V CDR1 and CDR2: SEHNR, FQNEAQ (reference sequence). The CDR3 DNA reads TGTGCCAGCAGCCCCCCCGGGGGAACAGATACGCAGTATTTT. It specifies CASSPPGGTDTQYF.

The chain uses TRBV7-9 and TRBJ1-1, with D possibly TRBD1 on 5 matching bases. There are 15 residues in the CDR3. Germline assignment: CDR1 SEHNR and CDR2 FQNEAQ (reference sequence). V lost 5 bases, J lost 4 bases, and 17 bases lay in between. Written as DNA, the CDR3 is TGTGCCAGCAGCCCCGAGACAGTTCGGATCACTGAAGCTTTCTTT. Its protein product is CASSPETVRITEAFF.

CDR3 in DNA: TGTGCCTACCAAGCCAAGGACAGCTCCTACGAGCAGTACTTC. Protein product: CAYQAKDSSYEQYF. The J gene is TRBJ2-7, the V gene TRBV30; D may be TRBD1 (6 bases). CDR1 GTSNPN and CDR2 SVGIG come from the germline V gene (reference sequence). V was clipped by 7 bases and J by 0 bases, with 16 bases between them. The CDR3 totals 14 residues.

The V and J genes are TRBV7-2 and TRBJ2-7, with TRBD2 matching over 7 bases. With 3 bases clipped from V and 7 bases from J, the junction kept 12 bases outside the gene matches. Germline values: CDR1 SGHTA, CDR2 FQGNSA. This CDR3 is 15 amino acids long. The CDR3 here is CASSLLSGTIGEQYF. The CDR3 DNA reads TGTGCCAGCAGCTTGTTATCCGGGACTATAGGAGAGCAGTACTTC.

The chain couples TRBV19 to TRBJ2-7, with 7 bases that match TRBD2. CDR1 is LNHDA and CDR2 is SQIVND in the germline V gene (reference sequence). The CDR3 is 16 residues long. The junction had 13 bases not matched to a gene; V was cut back by 5 bases and J by 3 bases. The CDR3 DNA sequence: TGTGCCAGTAGTTTTTCCCCAGGAGCGGGACGCTACGAGCAGTACTTC. Encoded protein: CASSFSPGAGRYEQYF.

On this clone: Compared with germline, one end of the junction differs, possibly owing to a read error. This rearrangement joins TRBV10-2 to TRBJ2-1; 9 positions agree with TRBD1. Germline V gene lookup returns CDR1 WSHSY and CDR2 SAAADI. The length of the CDR3 is 12 residues. The CDR3 DNA sequence: TGCGCCAGCAGTGAGAAGGGACAGGGATTGGTCTTC. Encoded protein: CASSEKGQGLVF.

The chain has TRBV7-9 and TRBJ2-2, with TRBD1 as a possible D gene (6 bases). This CDR3 has 18 residues. Trimming took off 4 bases at V and 6 bases at J, with 24 bases between the two ends. CDR1 and CDR2 from the germline V gene are SEHNR and FQNEAQ (reference sequence). CDR3 sequence: CASSSLVKTGSRSGELFF. The CDR3, as DNA: TGTGCCAGCAGCTCGCTAGTTAAGACAGGATCTCGTTCCGGGGAGCTGTTTTTT.

V is TRBV6-1 and J is TRBJ2-7; weak D call: TRBD2 (5 bases). Germline loops: CDR1 MNHNS, CDR2 SASEGT. This CDR3 has 15 residues. Trimming cost V 2 bases and J 1 base, with 12 bases left between them. CDR3 sequence: CASSERLGGSYEQYF. The CDR3 DNA sequence: TGTGCCAGCAGTGAACGCCTCGGCGGGTCCTACGAGCAGTACTTC.

The chain carries TRBV4-3 and TRBJ2-1; 12 nucleotides match TRBD2. Germline V gene data show CDR1 as LGHNA and CDR2 as YSLEER. The CDR3 has 18 residues. J lost 7 bases, V lost 0 bases, and 10 bases had no gene match. CDR3 in amino acids: CASSQDAPTSGRGNEQFF. CDR3 sequence (DNA): TGCGCCAGCAGCCAAGATGCCCCGACTAGCGGGAGAGGAAATGAGCAGTTCTTC.

This clone has only one observation. CDR3 in DNA: TGTGCCAGCAGCCACACGGGGGGCGCAGGTCAGCCCCAGCATTTT. Amino acids: CASSHTGGAGQPQHF. The genes are TRBV7-2 and TRBJ1-5, with D tentatively TRBD1 (6 bases). CDR1 is SGHTA, CDR2 FQGNSA, per germline. Trimming took 5 bases from V and 6 from J, leaving 17 bases between them. CDR3 length equals 15 residues.